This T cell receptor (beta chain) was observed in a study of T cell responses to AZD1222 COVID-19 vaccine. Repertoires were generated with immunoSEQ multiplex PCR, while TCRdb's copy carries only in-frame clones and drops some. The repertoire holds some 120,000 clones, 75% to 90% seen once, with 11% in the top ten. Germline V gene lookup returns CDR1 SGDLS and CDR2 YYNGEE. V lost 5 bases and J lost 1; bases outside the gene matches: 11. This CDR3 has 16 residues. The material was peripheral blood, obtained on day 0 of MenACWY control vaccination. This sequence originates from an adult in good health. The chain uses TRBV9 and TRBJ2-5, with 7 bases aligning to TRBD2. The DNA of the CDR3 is TGTGCCAGCAGTAGGAGCGGGAATGGTCCCCAAGAGACCCAGTACTTC. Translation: CASSRSGNGPQETQYF.